These T cell receptor beta chains were read from a single sample in a study of circulating tumor DNA in untreated peripheral T-cell lymphoma. Sequenced by immunoSEQ multiplex PCR; TCRdb stores in-frame clones only, minus some. The sample gives fewer than 2,500 clones, over 75% of which show up once; approximately 26% is in the top ten. Sequencing input: cell-free DNA from blood serum. The origin of the receptors is a human donor with peripheral T-cell lymphoma. Both conserved end residues are part of each CDR3. Fields, in order: D gene, CDR3 length, V gene, clone size, CDR3 protein. D genes are given only for firm matches. Not every row has a clone size; where given, it reads once, few, many or a size class.

.,13,TRBV30,.,CAWDRAGDTEAFF
.,13,TRBV6-6,.,CASSRGGGETQYF
.,12,TRBV6-6,.,CASRSVNYGYTF
.,16,TRBV9,.,CASSEGSQGVDSPLHF
TRBD1,15,TRBV27,.,CASSLDRTNTGELFF
.,14,TRBV6-5,.,CASSYAGGGTEAFF
.,13,TRBV5-1,.,CASSPMENYGYTF
.,15,TRBV5-1,.,CASSLGVEWDTEAFF
.,15,TRBV5-3,.,CAPLGAPGRGYEQYF
.,13,TRBV7-2,.,CASSQQGRDEAFF
.,13,TRBV2,.,CASGGGSNQPQHF
TRBD2,16,TRBV28,.,CASSFTLAGLSYEQYF
.,13,TRBV5-4,.,CASSYASSTEQFF
TRBD1,15,TRBV25-1,.,CASSELTGKDTEAFF
.,12,TRBV29-1,once,CSVPRGETEAFF
TRBD2,15,TRBV9,.,CASSVAGGVRETQYF
TRBD1,15,TRBV7-9,.,CASSQGTGGNTEAFF
.,12,TRBV7-3,.,CASSQPAGELFF
.,12,TRBV28,.,CASGYRTGELFF
TRBD1,13,TRBV5-4,.,CASSDGQAYEQYF
.,13,TRBV19,.,CASSTPRSYEQYF
TRBD2,15,TRBV9,.,CASSAKLAGIYEQYF
.,13,TRBV29-1,.,CSVLMWAGDGYTF
TRBD1,21,TRBV19,.,CASSIDRMGNRDRGLPDIQYF